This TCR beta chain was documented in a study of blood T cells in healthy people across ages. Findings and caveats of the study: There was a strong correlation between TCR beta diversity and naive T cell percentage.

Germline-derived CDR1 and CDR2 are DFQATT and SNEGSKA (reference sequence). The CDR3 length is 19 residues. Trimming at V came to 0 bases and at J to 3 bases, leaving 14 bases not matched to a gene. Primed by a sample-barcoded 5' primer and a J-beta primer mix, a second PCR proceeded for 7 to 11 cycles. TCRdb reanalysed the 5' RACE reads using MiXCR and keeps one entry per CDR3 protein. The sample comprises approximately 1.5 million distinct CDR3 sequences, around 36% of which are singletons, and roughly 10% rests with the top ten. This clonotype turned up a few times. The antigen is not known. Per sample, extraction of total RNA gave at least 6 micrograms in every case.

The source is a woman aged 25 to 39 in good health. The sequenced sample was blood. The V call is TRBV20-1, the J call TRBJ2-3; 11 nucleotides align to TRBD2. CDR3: CSARDPSLAGGPTTDTQYF. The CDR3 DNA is TGCAGTGCTAGAGACCCCTCGCTAGCGGGAGGACCCACGACAGATACGCAGTATTTT.